Sequencing of this TCR beta chain was carried out in a study of blood T cell repertoires in COVID-19. Study-level background: Acute and convalescent COVID-19 specimens originated in the United States, Italy and Spain.

The CDR3 has 14 residues. The trim removed 6 bases at V and 0 bases at J, leaving 3 bases unmatched. Looked up from germline, CDR1 is MNHNY and CDR2 is SVGAGI (reference sequence). Data came from immunoSEQ multiplex PCR; TCRdb stores just in-frame clones and leaves some out. This sample has some 70,000 clones, with roughly 88% found just once. The sequenced material came from peripheral blood. The TCR sequence derives from a woman aged 60-75 years with COVID-19, enrolled during active disease. The chain recombines TRBV6-6 with TRBJ2-7; 9 nucleotides match TRBD2. CDR3 DNA: TGTGCCAGCAGCCGACTAGCGGACTCCTACGAGCAGTACTTC. Translated: CASSRLADSYEQYF.